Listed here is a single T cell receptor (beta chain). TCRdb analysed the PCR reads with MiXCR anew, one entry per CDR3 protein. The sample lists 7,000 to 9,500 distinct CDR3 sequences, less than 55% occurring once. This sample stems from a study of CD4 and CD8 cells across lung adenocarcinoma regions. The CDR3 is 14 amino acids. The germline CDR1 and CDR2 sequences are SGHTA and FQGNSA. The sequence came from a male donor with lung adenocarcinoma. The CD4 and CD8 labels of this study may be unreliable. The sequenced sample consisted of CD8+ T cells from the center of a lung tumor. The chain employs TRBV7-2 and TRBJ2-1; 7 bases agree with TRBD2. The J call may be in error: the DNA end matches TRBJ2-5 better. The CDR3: CASSPAGRVETQYF. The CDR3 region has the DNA TGTGCCAGCAGCCCAGCGGGGAGGGTCGAGACCCAGTACTTC.